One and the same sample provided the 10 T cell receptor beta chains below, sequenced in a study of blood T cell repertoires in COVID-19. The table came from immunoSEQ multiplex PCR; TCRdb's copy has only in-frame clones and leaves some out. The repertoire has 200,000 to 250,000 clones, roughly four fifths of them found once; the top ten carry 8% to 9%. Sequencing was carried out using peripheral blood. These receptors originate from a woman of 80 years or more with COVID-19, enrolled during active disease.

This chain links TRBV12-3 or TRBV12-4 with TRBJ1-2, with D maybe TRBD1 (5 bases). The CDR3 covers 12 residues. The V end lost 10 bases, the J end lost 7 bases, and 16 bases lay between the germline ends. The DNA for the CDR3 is TGTGCCACGGCGCGGGGGAGAGTTGGCTACACCTTC. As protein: CATARGRVGYTF.

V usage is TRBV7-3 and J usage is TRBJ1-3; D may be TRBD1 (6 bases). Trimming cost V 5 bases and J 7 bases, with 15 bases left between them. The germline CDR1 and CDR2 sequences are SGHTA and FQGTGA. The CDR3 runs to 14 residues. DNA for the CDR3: TGTGCCAGCAGCCAGGGGTTCGGCTCGAACACCATATATTTT. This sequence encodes CASSQGFGSNTIYF.

The CDR3 sequence is CASGLGGEWDEAFF. Here the CDR3 DNA reads TGTGCCAGCGGACTAGGAGGGGAGTGGGATGAAGCTTTCTTT. The chain employs TRBV3-1 (or the pseudogene TRBV3-2) and TRBJ1-1; a possible D gene is TRBD1 (5 bases). Germline V gene data show CDR1 as LGHDT and CDR2 as YNNKEL (reference sequence). V was shortened by 8 bases and J by 7 bases, with 20 bases between the two germline ends. CDR3 length: 14 amino acids.

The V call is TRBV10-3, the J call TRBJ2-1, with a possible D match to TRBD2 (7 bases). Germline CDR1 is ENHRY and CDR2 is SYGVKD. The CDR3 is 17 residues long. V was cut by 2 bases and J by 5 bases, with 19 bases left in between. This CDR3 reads CAISETGGGGQNNEQFF. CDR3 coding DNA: TGTGCCATCAGTGAGACCGGCGGGGGCGGCCAAAACAATGAGCAGTTCTTC.

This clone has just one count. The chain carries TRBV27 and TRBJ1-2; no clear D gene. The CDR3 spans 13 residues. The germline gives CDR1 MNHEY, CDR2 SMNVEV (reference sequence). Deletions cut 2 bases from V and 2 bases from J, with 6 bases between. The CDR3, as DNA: TGTGCCAGCAGTTTAGCCAGGAACTATGGCTACACCTTC. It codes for CASSLARNYGYTF.

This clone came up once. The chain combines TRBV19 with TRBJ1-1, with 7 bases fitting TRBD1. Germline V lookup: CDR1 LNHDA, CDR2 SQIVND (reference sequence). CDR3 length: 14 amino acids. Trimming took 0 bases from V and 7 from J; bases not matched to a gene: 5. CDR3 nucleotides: TGTGCCAGTAGTATAGACTGGGGGGACAGTGAAGCTTTCTTT. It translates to CASSIDWGDSEAFF.

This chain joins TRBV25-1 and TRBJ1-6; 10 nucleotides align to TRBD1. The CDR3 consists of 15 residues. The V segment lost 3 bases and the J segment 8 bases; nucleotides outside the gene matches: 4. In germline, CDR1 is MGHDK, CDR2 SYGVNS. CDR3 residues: CASSEGQGFHSPLHF. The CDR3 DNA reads TGTGCCAGCAGTGAGGGACAGGGGTTCCATTCACCCCTCCACTTT.

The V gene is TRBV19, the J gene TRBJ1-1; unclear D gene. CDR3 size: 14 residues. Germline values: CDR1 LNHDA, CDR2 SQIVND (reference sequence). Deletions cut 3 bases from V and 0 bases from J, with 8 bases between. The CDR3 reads CASSMYGMNTEAFF. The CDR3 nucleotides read TGTGCCAGTAGTATGTATGGCATGAACACTGAAGCTTTCTTT.

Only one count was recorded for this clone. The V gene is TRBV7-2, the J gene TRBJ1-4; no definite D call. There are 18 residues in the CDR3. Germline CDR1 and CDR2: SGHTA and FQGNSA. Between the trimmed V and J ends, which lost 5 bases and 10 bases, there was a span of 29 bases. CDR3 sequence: CASSLSRSGKRASGKLFF. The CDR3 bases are TGTGCCAGCAGCCTCAGTAGGAGTGGAAAGAGGGCCTCCGGAAAACTGTTTTTT.

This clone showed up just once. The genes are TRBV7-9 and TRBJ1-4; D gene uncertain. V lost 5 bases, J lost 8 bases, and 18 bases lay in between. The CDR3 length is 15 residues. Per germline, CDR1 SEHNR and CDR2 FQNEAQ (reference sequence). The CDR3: CASSGRRAAEEKLFF. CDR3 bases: TGTGCCAGCAGCGGAAGACGTGCTGCGGAGGAAAAACTGTTTTTT.